These T cell receptor beta chains were read from a single sample in a study of blood T cell repertoires in COVID-19. The repertoire was sequenced with immunoSEQ multiplex PCR; TCRdb's copy has only in-frame clones and lacks some. The table lists about 280,000 clones, over 75% of them singletons. The sample comprised peripheral blood. The source is a human donor in a cohort sampled during active COVID-19. Both conserved end residues are part of each CDR3. A D gene is named only where the DNA matches it firmly. Rows give clone size only sometimes, using once, few, many, or a class for an expanded clone.

abundance	d_gene	v_gene	len	j_gene	CDR3aa	CDR3nt
NA	NA	TRBV9	13	TRBJ1-2	CASSVEPNRGYTF	TGTGCCAGCAGCGTAGAACCTAATCGGGGCTACACCTTC
NA	NA	TRBV18	15	TRBJ1-5	CASSPSQGNFQPQHF	TGTGCCAGCTCACCTTCACAGGGCAATTTTCAGCCCCAGCATTTT
NA	TRBD2	TRBV5-4	16	TRBJ2-5	CASSLGASGSLETQYF	TGTGCCAGCAGCTTGGGCGCTAGCGGGAGCCTTGAGACCCAGTACTTC
NA	NA	TRBV19	15	TRBJ1-5	CASSEFSGGNQPQHF	TGTGCCAGTAGTGAGTTCAGCGGGGGCAATCAGCCCCAGCATTTT
NA	NA	TRBV12-3/TRBV12-4	12	TRBJ2-5	CASSLSRETQYF	TGTGCCAGCAGTTTGTCGCGGGAGACCCAGTACTTC
NA	NA	TRBV9	16	TRBJ2-1	CASSRLPLAANNEQFF	TGTGCCAGCAGCAGACTCCCCCTAGCAGCTAACAATGAGCAGTTCTTC
NA	TRBD1	TRBV5-1	14	TRBJ2-3	CASSPGQSTDTQYF	TGCGCCAGCAGCCCGGGACAGAGCACAGATACGCAGTATTTT
once	NA	TRBV2	14	TRBJ2-7	CASRGTLLSYEQYF	TGTGCCAGCAGGGGGACATTACTCTCCTACGAGCAGTACTTC
NA	NA	TRBV18	14	TRBJ1-5	CASSRAGSNQPQHF	TGTGCCAGCTCACGAGCGGGGAGCAATCAGCCCCAGCATTTT
NA	NA	TRBV28	13	TRBJ1-1	CASKKLPNTEAFF	TGTGCCAGCAAGAAACTCCCGAACACTGAAGCTTTCTTT
NA	NA	TRBV3-1/TRBV3-2	14	TRBJ1-4	CASSQRQPNEKLFF	TGTGCCAGCAGCCAAAGACAGCCTAATGAAAAACTGTTTTTT
NA	TRBD2	TRBV5-1	16	TRBJ2-1	CASSLRPGLAGNEQFF	TGCGCCAGCAGCTTGAGACCGGGACTAGCGGGAAATGAGCAGTTCTTC
NA	NA	TRBV7-2	16	TRBJ2-7	CASSRNRLVPNYEQYF	TGTGCCAGCAGTCGCAACAGACTAGTCCCGAACTACGAGCAGTACTTC
NA	TRBD2	TRBV2	14	TRBJ2-7	CASSPLAGTREQYF	TGTGCCAGCAGTCCCCTAGCGGGAACGCGGGAGCAGTACTTC
NA	TRBD1	TRBV9	15	TRBJ1-1	CASSLIGTGFTEAFF	TGTGCCAGCAGCCTTATCGGGACAGGGTTCACTGAAGCTTTCTTT
few	TRBD1	TRBV4-1	18	TRBJ1-1	CASSRIATGDPGVTEAFF	TGCGCCAGCAGCCGGATAGCGACAGGGGACCCCGGGGTGACTGAAGCTTTCTTT
once	TRBD1	TRBV19	15	TRBJ2-2	CASSAPGQLTGELFF	TGTGCCAGTAGTGCCCCGGGACAGCTGACCGGGGAGCTGTTTTTT
NA	NA	TRBV4-2	15	TRBJ1-2	CASSQAGGAFRGYTF	TGTGCCAGCAGCCAAGCCGGGGGGGCTTTTAGGGGCTACACCTTC
NA	NA	TRBV12-3/TRBV12-4	13	TRBJ2-2	CASRQTVTGELFF	TGTGCCAGCAGACAGACAGTAACCGGGGAGCTGTTTTTT
once	NA	TRBV19	14	TRBJ2-5	CASSFQARSETQYF	TGTGCCAGTAGTTTTCAGGCCAGGTCGGAGACCCAGTACTTC
NA	NA	TRBV7-8	14	TRBJ2-7	CASSTPTDSYEQYF	TGTGCCAGCAGCACACCGACAGACTCCTACGAGCAGTACTTC
NA	NA	TRBV6-5	15	TRBJ1-2	CASSYSSRGTYGYTF	TGTGCCAGCAGTTACTCGAGTCGGGGGACCTATGGCTACACCTTC
NA	TRBD2	TRBV7-9	15	TRBJ2-5	CASSRLAGTQETQYF	TGTGCCAGCAGCCGTCTAGCGGGAACTCAAGAGACCCAGTACTTC
NA	TRBD1	TRBV9	15	TRBJ2-2	CASSRGTGHTGELFF	TGTGCCAGCAGCAGAGGGACAGGGCACACCGGGGAGCTGTTTTTT
NA	TRBD2	TRBV2	15	TRBJ2-1	CARDGTSGSYNEQFF	TGTGCCAGGGATGGGACTAGCGGGAGCTACAATGAGCAGTTCTTC